This TCR beta chain was sequenced in a study of cytomegalovirus exposure and HLA in healthy donors. The overall study: Among the roughly 400 donors who were genotyped, approximately 84% fell in the genetic ancestry cluster that is associated with self-reported Caucasian donors.

The length of the CDR3 is 14 residues. Germline V gives CDR1 WSHSY, CDR2 SAAADI. The germline V and J ends were trimmed by 5 bases and 8 bases, with 18 bases remaining between them. Concerning this clone itself: Its antigen is not known.

Study findings and constraints: Previous analysis showed most TCR beta V segments were productive about 87% or about 30% of the time.

The PCR was carried out with 60 Vbeta primers and 13 Jbeta primers. TCRdb's table, derived via immunoSEQ multiplex PCR, lists solely in-frame clones and lacks some. Counted here are 80,000 to 100,000 clones, 74% occurring once; the ten biggest clones make up under 25%. Sequenced: PBMCs. The sequence came from a man aged 25 to 40 in good health and CMV-seropositive. The chain joins TRBV10-2 to TRBJ2-5; D possibly corresponds to TRBD1 (5 bases). The CDR3 protein is CASSIDSPWKTQYF. In nucleotides, the CDR3 is TGCGCCAGCAGTATCGACAGCCCCTGGAAAACCCAGTACTTC.